This is a list of T cell receptor beta chains from one sample in a study of blood T cell repertoires in COVID-19. The assay was immunoSEQ multiplex PCR, and TCRdb's table has in-frame clones only and misses some. Among about 240,000 clones listed, 82% were seen once. The sample was peripheral blood. The receptor set was obtained from a woman older than 75 with COVID-19, enrolled during active disease. CDR3s include the opening cysteine and the closing phenylalanine or tryptophan. A D gene is named only where the DNA matches it firmly. The size entry is marked missing in some rows and otherwise reads once, few, many or a size class.

j_gene,d_gene,abundance,v_gene,CDR3nt,CDR3aa
TRBJ2-1,TRBD1,-,TRBV2,TGTGCCAGCAGTGATCGGACAGGGGGGTACAATCCGCGGGTCTTC,CASSDRTGGYNPRVF
TRBJ1-5,-,-,TRBV19,TGTGCCAGTAGTATATGGGACACTGGCAATCAGCCCCAGCATTTT,CASSIWDTGNQPQHF
TRBJ1-2,-,-,TRBV7-9,TGTGCCAGCACCCTGACAGGTGGTAACTATGGCTACACCTTC,CASTLTGGNYGYTF
TRBJ2-7,-,few,TRBV5-4,TGTGCCAGCAGCTCAGGGGGGTACGAGCAGTACTTC,CASSSGGYEQYF
TRBJ1-2,-,-,TRBV12-3/TRBV12-4,TGTGCCAGCAGTCTCCCCCCTTACTATGGCTACACCTTC,CASSLPPYYGYTF
TRBJ2-2,TRBD1,-,TRBV4-3,TGCGCCAGCAGCCAAGCTTATTCTCGGAGGACAGGGGGCAGGACCGGGGAGCTGTTTTTT,CASSQAYSRRTGGRTGELFF
TRBJ1-5,-,few,TRBV9,TGTGCCAGCAGCCTCTCAGGAAATCAGCCCCAGCATTTT,CASSLSGNQPQHF
TRBJ2-7,-,-,TRBV7-9,TGTGCCAGCAGCTTAATCGGCTACGAGCAGTACTTC,CASSLIGYEQYF
TRBJ1-1,TRBD1,-,TRBV6-6,TGTGCCAGCAGGCGAACAGGGGGTGGGGGCACTGAAGCTTTCTTT,CASRRTGGGGTEAFF
TRBJ1-1,-,-,TRBV12-2,TGTGCAAGTCGCGGCCGGGACAGCAGACGACGGATGAACACTGAAGCTTTCTTT,CASRGRDSRRRMNTEAFF